Following are 28 T cell receptor beta chains from one sample sequenced in a study of CD8+ T cells in alopecia areata. The treatment here: oral pan-JAK inhibitor, 5-10 mg twice daily. Isolated RNA was reverse transcribed into cDNA used as the sequencing template. Only in-frame clones appear in the TCRdb table, and some are missing; sequencing was by immunoSEQ multiplex PCR. The sample shows 40,000 to 45,000 clones, 80% to 95% of them seen only once. This specimen consisted of CD8+ T cells sorted from blood, obtained at week 24, from a patient treated with tofacitinib. These receptors came from a human donor with alopecia areata.

The rearrangement joins TRBV14 to TRBJ2-1, with D perhaps assigned TRBD1 or TRBD2 (6 bases each). Germline CDR1 reads SGHDN; CDR2 reads FVKESK. The CDR3 runs to 14 residues. Deletions cut 1 base from V and 6 bases from J, with 10 bases between. CDR3 sequence reads: CASSQVGGGNEQFF. DNA of the CDR3: TGTGCCAGCAGCCAAGTAGGAGGGGGCAATGAGCAGTTCTTC. The full variable domain, in which reference TRBV14 and TRBJ2-1 provide the parts outside the CDR3, is EAGVTQFPSHSVIEKGQTVTLRCDPISGHDNLYWYRRVMGKEIKFLLHFVKESKQDESGMPNNRFLAERTGGTYSTLKVQPAELEDSGVYFCASSQVGGGNEQFFGPGTRLTVL.

The chain has TRBV10-3 and TRBJ2-3, with D tentatively TRBD1 (6 bases). CDR1 and CDR2 from the germline V gene are ENHRY and SYGVKD. V was pared by 7 bases and J by 2 bases, with 13 bases between. This CDR3 is built from 14 residues. The CDR3 coding sequence is TGTGCCATCAAGCCCAGGGGTCTCACAGATACGCAGTATTTT. Its translation: CAIKPRGLTDTQYF.

The CDR3 DNA sequence: TGCGCCAGCAGGGAGCTTATATCGGGCACCGGGGAGCTGTTTTTT. Translated, it gives CASRELISGTGELFF. The J gene is TRBJ2-2, the V gene TRBV10-2; D ambiguous. This CDR3 is 15 amino acids long. The V and J ends lost 6 bases and 4 bases respectively, with 15 bases between them. Germline V gene sequence: CDR1 WSHSY, CDR2 SAAADI.

The J gene is TRBJ2-7, the V gene TRBV2; 7 nucleotides match TRBD1. Germline lookup yields CDR1 SNHLY and CDR2 FYNNEI. The CDR3 loop spans 13 amino acids. J gave up 4 bases and V 4 bases, and 4 bases lay outside the gene matches. The CDR3 here is CASSATGPYEQYF. As DNA, the CDR3 is TGTGCCAGCAGTGCGACAGGGCCATACGAGCAGTACTTC.

The chain has TRBV19 and TRBJ2-1; tentatively, D is TRBD2 (5 bases). Looked up from germline, CDR1 is LNHDA and CDR2 is SQIVND (reference sequence). The CDR3 contains 15 residues. V lost 6 bases to trimming and J lost 2 bases, with 14 bases between them. The CDR3, as DNA: TGTGCCAGTAGCAATTCAGCGGAAACCTACAATGAGCAGTTCTTC. Its translation is CASSNSAETYNEQFF.

This rearrangement joins TRBV27 to TRBJ2-2; 10 positions agree with TRBD1. The junction had 7 bases not matched to a gene; V was cut back by 5 bases and J by 7 bases. CDR3 length equals 15 residues. Germline CDR1 reads MNHEY; CDR2 reads SMNVEV (reference sequence). This CDR3 reads CASSPGTGEVGELFF. CDR3 sequence (DNA): TGTGCCAGCAGTCCGGGGACAGGGGAGGTCGGGGAGCTGTTTTTT.

The rearrangement links TRBV2 to TRBJ2-5; TRBD2 matches at 9 bases. The CDR3 is made up of 17 amino acids. From germline, CDR1 is SNHLY and CDR2 FYNNEI. V shed 3 bases, J shed 2 bases, and the junction held 10 bases outside the gene matches. CDR3: CASSDSTSGWQQETQYF. Written as DNA, the CDR3 is TGTGCCAGCAGTGACTCGACTAGCGGCTGGCAACAAGAGACCCAGTACTTC.

V is TRBV5-1 and J is TRBJ2-6, with TRBD2 as a possible D gene (6 bases). The CDR3 is made up of 15 amino acids. CDR1 is SGHRS and CDR2 is YFSETQ in the germline V gene. Trimming pared 4 bases from V and 0 bases from J, leaving 8 bases between. CDR3 sequence (DNA): TGCGCCAGCAGCCCGGGGGACTCTGGGGCCAACGTCCTGACTTTC. This sequence encodes CASSPGDSGANVLTF.

The J gene is TRBJ2-1, the V gene TRBV4-2, with 9 bases fitting TRBD2. The CDR3 runs 17 residues. Germline V gene sequence: CDR1 LGHNA, CDR2 YNFKEQ. V was pared by 1 base and J by 2 bases, with 6 bases of the junction left unmatched. The CDR3 loop is CASSQVGSGGPYNEQFF. The CDR3 DNA is TGTGCCAGCAGCCAAGTAGGTAGCGGGGGACCCTACAATGAGCAGTTCTTC.

The chain links TRBV19 to TRBJ2-7; perhaps D is TRBD1 or TRBD2 (5 bases each). The CDR3 runs 13 residues. V gave up 4 bases and J gave up 3 bases, with 10 bases separating them. Looked up from germline, CDR1 is LNHDA and CDR2 is SQIVND (reference sequence). CDR3 region: CASSTGQGYEQYF. CDR3 coding DNA: TGTGCCAGTAGTACGGGGCAAGGCTACGAGCAGTACTTC.

The gene calls are TRBV15 and TRBJ2-5; D uncertain. Trimming shortened V by 0 bases and J by 4 bases, and 6 bases separated the two germline ends. Germline-derived CDR1 and CDR2 are LNHNV and YYDKDF (reference sequence). The CDR3 consists of 13 residues. The DNA for the CDR3 is TGTGCCACCAGCAGAGAAGGGATAGAGACCCAGTACTTC. It specifies CATSREGIETQYF. Full variable domain (missing parts from reference TRBV15 and TRBJ2-5): DAMVIQNPRYQVTQFGKPVTLSCSQTLNHNVMYWYQQKSSQAPKLLFHYYDKDFNNEADTPDNFQSRRPNTSFCFLDIRSPGLGDTAMYLCATSREGIETQYFGPGTRLLVL.

The V and J genes are TRBV4-1 and TRBJ1-2; no clear D gene. The germline V and J ends were trimmed by 1 base and 0 bases, with 6 bases remaining between them. Germline CDR1 reads MGHRA; CDR2 reads YSYEKL. CDR3 length: 14 amino acids. In DNA, the CDR3 is TGCGCCAGCAGCCAAGTAGTGGCTAACTATGGCTACACCTTC. The encoded protein is CASSQVVANYGYTF.

V is TRBV27 and J is TRBJ2-7; TRBD1 matches at 7 bases. Trimming removed 4 bases from V and 3 bases from J; junction bases left unmatched: 3. Germline loops: CDR1 MNHEY, CDR2 SMNVEV (reference sequence). The CDR3 runs 13 residues. The CDR3 bases are TGTGCCAGCAGTTCCTCAGGGGGCTACGAGCAGTACTTC. Protein sequence: CASSSSGGYEQYF.

The V gene is TRBV27, the J gene TRBJ2-7; D gene uncertain. The V gene's germline CDR1 is MNHEY and CDR2 SMNVEV (reference sequence). Trimming cost V 6 bases and J 0 bases, with 9 bases left between them. CDR3 size: 13 residues. The CDR3 sequence: CASSHTGSYEQYF. DNA of the CDR3: TGTGCCAGCAGCCACACCGGCTCCTACGAGCAGTACTTC.

The rearrangement links TRBV5-4 to TRBJ2-1; D possibly matches TRBD1 or TRBD2 (5 bases each). With 0 bases removed from V and 2 bases from J, the gap between germline ends came to 12 bases. Germline V gene data show CDR1 as SGHNT and CDR2 as YYREEE (reference sequence). This CDR3 is 16 amino acids long. In DNA form, the CDR3 reads TGTGCCAGCAGCTTGGGGGGGTCCCCAGCCTACAATGAGCAGTTCTTC. Protein: CASSLGGSPAYNEQFF.

J is TRBJ2-1 and V is TRBV7-6; 9 bases are a match to TRBD2. J gave up 9 bases and V 1 base, and 10 bases lay outside the gene matches. Looked up from germline, CDR1 is SGHVS and CDR2 is FNYEAQ. The CDR3 totals 16 residues. The CDR3 DNA reads as TGTGCCAGCAGCTTAGATAGCGGGGGTGAGAGGGGTGAGCAGTTCTTC. Translating it yields CASSLDSGGERGEQFF.

This chain connects TRBV6-5 to TRBJ2-3; D gene uncertain. CDR1 is MNHEY, CDR2 SVGAGI, per germline. Trimming removed 7 bases from V and 2 bases from J, with 13 bases in between. The CDR3 totals 14 residues. The CDR3 loop reads CASNSYGPTDTQYF. CDR3 DNA sequence: TGTGCCAGCAATAGCTATGGCCCCACAGATACGCAGTATTTT.

The rearrangement joins TRBV4-1 to TRBJ2-1; TRBD2 agrees at 10 bases. This CDR3 spans 18 amino acids. The V segment lost 2 bases and the J segment 3 bases; nucleotides outside the gene matches: 10. CDR1 is MGHRA, CDR2 YSYEKL, per germline. The CDR3 nucleotides are TGCGCCAGCAGCCAAAGAGAAGGTCTAGCGGGGGTCTACAATGAGCAGTTCTTC. Translation: CASSQREGLAGVYNEQFF.

The rearrangement links TRBV6-1 to TRBJ1-2; TRBD1 is a possible D gene (6 bases). V gave up 0 bases and J gave up 3 bases, with 17 bases separating them. Germline CDR1 and CDR2: MNHNS and SASEGT. CDR3 length: 17 residues. The DNA for the CDR3 is TGTGCCAGCAGTGAAGCGGACAGCCACCTTGGTGACTATGGCTACACCTTC. Translating it yields CASSEADSHLGDYGYTF.

The chain joins TRBV5-5 to TRBJ2-2, with TRBD1 identical over 9 bases. Germline V lookup: CDR1 SGHKS, CDR2 YYEKEE (reference sequence). The CDR3 runs to 15 residues. The V and J ends lost 5 bases and 3 bases, in that order; junction bases with no gene match: 5. The CDR3 sequence: CASSRRQGDTGELFF. The CDR3 DNA is TGTGCCAGCAGTCGTAGACAGGGGGACACCGGGGAGCTGTTTTTT.

The rearrangement links TRBV4-2 to TRBJ2-7; 7 nucleotides align to TRBD2. The CDR3 has 16 amino acids. J was trimmed by 4 bases and V by 0 bases; bases with no gene match: 9. The V gene's germline CDR1 is LGHNA and CDR2 YNFKEQ. This CDR3 reads CASSQDPWEGVYEQYF. The CDR3 region has the DNA TGTGCCAGCAGCCAAGATCCCTGGGAGGGTGTGTACGAGCAGTACTTC.

The chain carries TRBV10-2 and TRBJ2-3; TRBD2 is a possible D gene (5 bases). V was cut by 4 bases and J by 3 bases, with 17 bases left in between. The CDR3 covers 16 residues. The germline V gene encodes CDR1 WSHSY and CDR2 SAAADI. The CDR3 sequence is CASSAYGTSETDTQYF. DNA of the CDR3: TGCGCCAGCAGTGCCTATGGTACTAGTGAGACAGATACGCAGTATTTT.

The V gene is TRBV7-9, the J gene TRBJ2-7; no definite D call. The CDR3 consists of 13 residues. Trimming removed 5 bases at V and 1 base at J, with 9 bases between. Germline-derived CDR1 and CDR2 are SEHNR and FQNEAQ (reference sequence). The CDR3 sequence is CASSPETSYEQYF. CDR3 in DNA: TGTGCCAGCAGCCCGGAAACGTCCTACGAGCAGTACTTC.

The rearrangement uses TRBV28 and TRBJ1-2, with unresolved D. With 5 bases removed from V and 7 bases from J, the gap between germline ends came to 17 bases. Germline-derived CDR1 and CDR2 are MDHEN and SYDVKM. The CDR3 length is 14 residues. CDR3 region: CASSPSAAGFGYTF. CDR3 nucleotide sequence: TGTGCCAGCAGTCCTTCGGCGGCGGGATTTGGCTACACCTTC.

V gene TRBV7-9 combines with J gene TRBJ2-6; D may match TRBD1 or TRBD2 (5 bases each). This CDR3 spans 17 amino acids. V was shortened by 3 bases and J by 1 base, with 13 bases between the two germline ends. Germline V lookup: CDR1 SEHNR, CDR2 FQNEAQ (reference sequence). CDR3 loop: CASSFRSGSSGANVLTF. For the CDR3, the DNA is TGTGCCAGCAGCTTTCGGTCAGGGAGTTCTGGGGCCAACGTCCTGACTTTC.

The rearrangement uses TRBV18 and TRBJ2-2; TRBD1 aligns across 8 bases. This CDR3 contains 16 residues. Germline V CDR1 and CDR2: KGHSH, LQKENI. V was pared by 0 bases and J by 2 bases, with 2 bases of the junction left unmatched. CDR3 nucleotide sequence: TGTGCCAGCTCACCACCCGGGACAGGAAACACCGGGGAGCTGTTTTTT. As protein: CASSPPGTGNTGELFF. Complete variable domain (other parts from reference TRBV18 and TRBJ2-2): NAGVMQNPRHLVRRRGQEARLRCSPMKGHSHVYWYRQLPEEGLKFMVYLQKENIIDESGMPKERFSAEFPKEGPSILRIQQVVRGDSAAYFCASSPPGTGNTGELFFGEGSRLTVL.

The V call is TRBV7-9, the J call TRBJ2-7, with TRBD1 identical over 7 bases. The V segment lost 2 bases and the J segment 3 bases; nucleotides outside the gene matches: 7. The CDR3 consists of 15 residues. Per germline, CDR1 SEHNR and CDR2 FQNEAQ (reference sequence). The CDR3 DNA reads TGTGCCAGCAGCTTAACCGGGACAGAGTACTACGAGCAGTACTTC. Amino acid sequence: CASSLTGTEYYEQYF.

This clone came up once. The rearrangement uses TRBV7-2 and TRBJ2-3; 14 bases map to TRBD2. CDR3 length: 19 residues. V gave up 5 bases and J gave up 4 bases; unmatched junction bases: 14. Germline V gene data show CDR1 as SGHTA and CDR2 as FQGNSA. The CDR3 region has the DNA TGTGCCAGCAGCCACAGACTAGCGGGGGGGCCGATGCGGTCAGATACGCAGTATTTT. Protein product: CASSHRLAGGPMRSDTQYF.